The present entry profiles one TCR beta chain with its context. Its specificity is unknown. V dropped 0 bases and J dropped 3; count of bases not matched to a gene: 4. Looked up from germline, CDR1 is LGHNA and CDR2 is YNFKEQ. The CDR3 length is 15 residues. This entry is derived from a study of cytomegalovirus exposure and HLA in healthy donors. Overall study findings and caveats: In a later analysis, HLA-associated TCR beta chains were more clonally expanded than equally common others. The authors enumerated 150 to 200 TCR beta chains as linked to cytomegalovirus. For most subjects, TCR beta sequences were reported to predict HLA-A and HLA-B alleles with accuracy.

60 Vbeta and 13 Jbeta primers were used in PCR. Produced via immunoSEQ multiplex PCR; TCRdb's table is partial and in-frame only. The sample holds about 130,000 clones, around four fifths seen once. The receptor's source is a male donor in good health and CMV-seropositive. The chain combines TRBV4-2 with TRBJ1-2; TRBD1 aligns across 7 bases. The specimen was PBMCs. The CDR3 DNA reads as TGTGCCAGCAGCCAAGATGGGACAGCTCACTATGGCTACACCTTC. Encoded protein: CASSQDGTAHYGYTF.